Each of the 11 T cell receptor beta chains below was sequenced from the same sample in a study of blood T cells in healthy people across ages. Combining a sample-barcoded 5' primer with a J-beta primer mix, a second PCR ran for 7 to 11 cycles. One entry per CDR3 protein results from TCRdb running MiXCR on the 5' RACE reads. This table has some 550,000 distinct CDR3 sequences, 47% appearing once. Source material: blood. The receptors derive from a man older than 75 in good health.

This clonotype came up many times. V gene TRBV6-6 combines with J gene TRBJ1-1; weak D call: TRBD1 (6 bases). V was cut by 2 bases and J by 5 bases, with 12 bases left in between. From germline, CDR1 is MNHNY and CDR2 SVGAGI (reference sequence). The length of the CDR3 is 14 residues. DNA of the CDR3: TGTGCCAGCAGTTACGGGCAGGGGAAGACTGAAGCTTTCTTT. It encodes CASSYGQGKTEAFF.

Of note for this clonotype: At one end, the junction sequence differs from germline, possibly due to a read error. CDR3 loop: CASSLAGGRAGRTDAQYF. CDR3 nucleotides: TGTGCCAGCAGCTTAGCGGGCGGCAGGGCCGGGCGCACAGATGCGCAGTATTTT. The chain links TRBV7-2 to TRBJ2-3, with D possibly being TRBD1 (5 bases). Germline V gene sequence: CDR1 SGHTA, CDR2 FQGNSA. The CDR3 contains 18 residues.

In its sample, this clonotype was seen a few times. The V and J genes are TRBV9 and TRBJ2-1; D remains unclear. Trimming stripped 0 bases from V and 5 bases from J, with 6 bases between. The length of the CDR3 is 13 residues. CDR1 and CDR2 from the germline V gene are SGDLS and YYNGEE. The CDR3 bases are TGTGCCAGCAGCGTAGGGTCGGACAATGAGCAGTTCTTC. This codes for CASSVGSDNEQFF.

This clonotype was observed once. This may come from a read error, since a much larger clone is one base off. This chain's CDR3 is CASSAGLEERYF. The CDR3, as DNA: TGTGCCAGCAGTGCCGGACTGGAAGAGCGGTACTTC. The rearrangement links TRBV6-5 to TRBJ2-7; TRBD2 is a possible D gene (5 bases). The germline CDR1 and CDR2 sequences are MNHEY and SVGAGI. This CDR3 has 12 residues.

This rearrangement joins TRBV28 to TRBJ2-1; 7 nucleotides match TRBD2. CDR1 and CDR2 from the germline V gene are MDHEN and SYDVKM. After removal of 3 bases from V and 12 bases from J, the junction contained 23 bases not matched to a gene. The CDR3 is 18 amino acids. The CDR3 reads CASSLKGFSGQQRGRQFF. CDR3 bases: TGTGCCAGCAGTTTGAAGGGCTTTAGCGGGCAACAACGGGGTCGGCAGTTCTTC.

The chain is built from TRBV20-1 and TRBJ2-3, with 8 positions matching TRBD2. Germline CDR1 DFQATT, CDR2 SNEGSKA (reference sequence). V lost 4 bases to trimming and J lost 6 bases; unmatched junction nucleotides: 15. The CDR3 covers 16 residues. Written as DNA, the CDR3 is TGCAGTGCTATGAGGGGGAGCGGGAGACCCCCGGATACGCAGTATTTT. Its translation is CSAMRGSGRPPDTQYF.

The chain carries TRBV20-1 and TRBJ1-2; weak D call: TRBD1 (6 bases). This CDR3 is built from 14 residues. The V end was cut by 3 bases, the J end by 4 bases, with 15 bases between. Per the germline V gene, CDR1 is DFQATT and CDR2 is SNEGSKA (reference sequence). CDR3 bases: TGCAGTGCTAGCCGTGGACAGAGTCTCTATGGCTACACCTTC. Protein: CSASRGQSLYGYTF.

The chain joins TRBV7-2 to TRBJ2-7; D is unresolved. Per the germline V gene, CDR1 is SGHTA and CDR2 is FQGNSA. This CDR3 is built from 13 residues. V shed 5 bases and J shed 3 bases, with 11 bases lying between them. This chain's CDR3 is CASSGSGLYEQYF. CDR3 in DNA: TGTGCCAGCAGCGGGTCGGGCCTCTACGAGCAGTACTTC.

The sample holds many counts of this clonotype. The gene calls are TRBV6-5 and TRBJ2-7; 9 bases map to TRBD2. V shed 0 bases, J shed 3 bases, and the junction held 6 bases outside the gene matches. The germline V gene encodes CDR1 MNHEY and CDR2 SVGAGI. The length of the CDR3 is 16 residues. The CDR3 nucleotides read TGTGCCAGCAGTTACTCGGCGCTAGCGGGACTCTACGAGCAGTACTTC. It codes for CASSYSALAGLYEQYF.

This clonotype was picked up one time. The rearrangement links TRBV6-6 to TRBJ1-1, with 11 positions matching TRBD1. Germline CDR1 is MNHNY and CDR2 is SVGAGI (reference sequence). The V gene end was trimmed by 0 bases and the J gene end by 5 bases; junction bases not matched to a gene: 8. The CDR3 extends over 17 amino acids. The CDR3 DNA reads TGTGCCAGCAGTTACTCGGGACAGGGGGTCCCAGGGACTGAAGCTTTCTTT. This translates into CASSYSGQGVPGTEAFF.

This chain connects TRBV25-1 to TRBJ2-7, with TRBD2 identical over 8 bases. The CDR3 runs 13 residues. Germline CDR1 MGHDK, CDR2 SYGVNS. J was trimmed by 7 bases and V by 3 bases; bases with no gene match: 5. CDR3 residues: CASSDRGGWEQYF. CDR3 coding DNA: TGTGCCAGCAGTGATCGGGGGGGTTGGGAGCAGTACTTC.